A selection of T cell receptor beta chains follows, all from one sample in a study of ipilimumab plus nivolumab after autologous stem cell transplantation. The protocol was immunoSEQ multiplex PCR, while the TCRdb copy is restricted to in-frame clones and leaves out a portion. The sample lists some 9,300 clones, 60% to 80% occurring once. The specimen was PBMCs, collected in a trial of ipilimumab plus nivolumab as post-transplant consolidation. All receptors come from a female donor with multiple myeloma. Each CDR3 is given with its conserved first and last residue. The D gene is left open where the match is weak. A row's size may be missing; if present it is once, few, many or a size class.

length,D,V,J,size,CDR3,DNA
13,-,TRBV5-1,TRBJ1-4,-,CASSFGTNEKLFF,TGCGCCAGCAGCTTTGGGACTAATGAAAAACTGTTTTTT
13,-,TRBV6-5,TRBJ2-7,-,CASSYRVSYEQYF,TGTGCCAGCAGTTATCGGGTCTCCTACGAGCAGTACTTC
15,-,TRBV18,TRBJ2-1,-,CASSPERTSYNEQFF,TGTGCCAGCTCACCTGAGCGGACCTCCTACAATGAGCAGTTCTTC
14,-,TRBV5-4,TRBJ2-7,few,CASSPGTLGYEQYF,TGTGCCAGCAGCCCAGGGACCCTAGGCTACGAGCAGTACTTC
13,-,TRBV6-1,TRBJ1-2,few,CASSVHGNYGYTF,TGTGCCAGCAGTGTCCACGGTAACTATGGCTACACCTTC
15,-,TRBV19,TRBJ1-5,few,CASKRDSLSNQPQHF,TGTGCCAGTAAAAGAGACAGCCTCAGCAATCAGCCCCAGCATTTT
14,-,TRBV9,TRBJ2-4,-,CASSSRDVRDIQYF,TGTGCCAGCAGCTCGCGGGACGTGAGAGACATTCAGTACTTC
14,-,TRBV7-3,TRBJ1-6,-,CAGPAVLSHSPLHF,TGTGCCGGTCCAGCGGTCCTTAGTCATTCACCCCTCCACTTT
15,-,TRBV7-9,TRBJ1-4,-,CASSLGAATNEKLFF,TGTGCCAGCAGCTTAGGGGCCGCAACTAATGAAAAACTGTTTTTT
19,TRBD2,TRBV7-3,TRBJ2-1,-,CASSPRGLAGAMFSNEQFF,TGTGCCAGCAGCCCCCGGGGACTAGCGGGAGCAATGTTTAGCAATGAGCAGTTCTTC